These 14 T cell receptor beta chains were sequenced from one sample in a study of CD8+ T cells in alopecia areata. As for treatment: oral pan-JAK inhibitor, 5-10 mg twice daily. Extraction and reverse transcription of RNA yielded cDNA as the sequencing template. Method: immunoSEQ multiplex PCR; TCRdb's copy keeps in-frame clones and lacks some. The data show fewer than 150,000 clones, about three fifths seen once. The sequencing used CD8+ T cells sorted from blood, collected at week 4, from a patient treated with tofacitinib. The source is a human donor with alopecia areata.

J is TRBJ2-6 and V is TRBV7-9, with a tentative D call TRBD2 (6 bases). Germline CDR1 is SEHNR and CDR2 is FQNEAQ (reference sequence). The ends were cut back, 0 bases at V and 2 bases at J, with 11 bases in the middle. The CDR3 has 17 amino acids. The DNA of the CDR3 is TGTGCCAGCAGCTTAGCGGGAGGCCTAACTGGGGCCAACGTCCTGACTTTC. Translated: CASSLAGGLTGANVLTF.

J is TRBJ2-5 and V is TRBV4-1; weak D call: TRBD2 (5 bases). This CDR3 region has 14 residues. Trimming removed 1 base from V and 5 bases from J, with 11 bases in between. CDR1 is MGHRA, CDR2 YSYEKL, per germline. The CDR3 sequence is CASSQGTGSETQYF. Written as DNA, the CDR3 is TGCGCCAGCAGCCAAGGTACGGGATCGGAGACCCAGTACTTC.

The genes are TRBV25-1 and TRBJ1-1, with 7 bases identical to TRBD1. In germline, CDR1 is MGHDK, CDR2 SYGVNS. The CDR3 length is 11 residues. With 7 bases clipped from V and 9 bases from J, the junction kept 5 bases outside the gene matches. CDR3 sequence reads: CASIQGSKAFF. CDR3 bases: TGTGCCAGCATACAGGGGTCGAAAGCTTTCTTT.

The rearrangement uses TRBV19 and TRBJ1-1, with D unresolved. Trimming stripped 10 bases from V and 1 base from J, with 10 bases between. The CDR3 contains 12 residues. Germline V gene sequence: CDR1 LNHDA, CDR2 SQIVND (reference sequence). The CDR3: CATTTGNTEAFF. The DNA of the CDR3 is TGTGCCACCACGACGGGGAACACTGAAGCTTTCTTT.

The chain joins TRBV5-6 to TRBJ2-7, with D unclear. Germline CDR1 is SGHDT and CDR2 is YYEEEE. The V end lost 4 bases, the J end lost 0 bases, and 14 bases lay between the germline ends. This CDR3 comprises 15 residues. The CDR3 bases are TGTGCCAGCAGCCGAGCCGGTCATGGCTCCTACGAGCAGTACTTC. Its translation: CASSRAGHGSYEQYF.

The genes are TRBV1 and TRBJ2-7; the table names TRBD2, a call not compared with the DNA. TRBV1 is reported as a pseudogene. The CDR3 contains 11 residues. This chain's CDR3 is CTSSPVYEQYF. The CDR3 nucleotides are TGCACCAGCAGTCCTGTCTACGAGCAGTACTTC.

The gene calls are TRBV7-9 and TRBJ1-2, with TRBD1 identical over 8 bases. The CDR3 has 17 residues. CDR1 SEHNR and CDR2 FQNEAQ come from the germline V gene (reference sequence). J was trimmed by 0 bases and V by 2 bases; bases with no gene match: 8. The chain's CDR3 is CASSLPDRVSSNYGYTF. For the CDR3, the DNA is TGTGCCAGCAGCTTACCGGACAGGGTCTCCTCTAACTATGGCTACACCTTC.

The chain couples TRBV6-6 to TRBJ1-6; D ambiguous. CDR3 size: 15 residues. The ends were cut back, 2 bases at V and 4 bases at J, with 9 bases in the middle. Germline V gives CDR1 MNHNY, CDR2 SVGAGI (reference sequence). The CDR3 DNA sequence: TGTGCCAGCAGTTACCCGTGGGAGTATAATTCACCCCTCCACTTT. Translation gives CASSYPWEYNSPLHF.

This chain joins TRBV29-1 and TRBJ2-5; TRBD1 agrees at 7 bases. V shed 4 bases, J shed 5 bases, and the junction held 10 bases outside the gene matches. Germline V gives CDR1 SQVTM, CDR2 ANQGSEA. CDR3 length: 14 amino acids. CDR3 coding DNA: TGCAGCGTTGTGGTTCACAGGGGCGGGGAGACCCAGTACTTC. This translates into CSVVVHRGGETQYF.

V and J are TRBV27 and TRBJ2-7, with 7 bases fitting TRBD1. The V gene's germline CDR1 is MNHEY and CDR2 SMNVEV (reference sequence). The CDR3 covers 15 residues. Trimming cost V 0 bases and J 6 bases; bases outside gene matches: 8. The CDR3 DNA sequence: TGTGCCAGCAGTTTATCGAGAACAGGGGTGAGCGAGCAGTACTTC. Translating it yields CASSLSRTGVSEQYF.

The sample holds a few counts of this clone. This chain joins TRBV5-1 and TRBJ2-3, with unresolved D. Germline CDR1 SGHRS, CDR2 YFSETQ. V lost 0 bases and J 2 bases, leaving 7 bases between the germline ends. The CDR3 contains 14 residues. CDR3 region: CASSLAAFTDTQYF. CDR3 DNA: TGCGCCAGCAGCTTGGCAGCTTTCACAGATACGCAGTATTTT.

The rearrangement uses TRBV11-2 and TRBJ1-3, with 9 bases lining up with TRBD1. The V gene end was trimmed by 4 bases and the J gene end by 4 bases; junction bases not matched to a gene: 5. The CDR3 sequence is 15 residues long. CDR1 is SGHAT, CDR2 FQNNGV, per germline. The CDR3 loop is CASSSRTGAGNTIYF. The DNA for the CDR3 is TGTGCCAGCAGCTCCCGGACAGGGGCAGGAAACACCATATATTTT. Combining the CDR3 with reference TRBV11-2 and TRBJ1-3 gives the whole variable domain EAGVAQSPRYKIIEKRQSVAFWCNPISGHATLYWYQQILGQGPKLLIQFQNNGVVDDSQLPKDRFSAERLKGVDSTLKIQPAKLEDSAVYLCASSSRTGAGNTIYFGEGSWLTVV.

This CDR3 is CASQQATLNNEQFF. The CDR3 DNA reads as TGTGCCAGCCAACAGGCGACTTTGAACAATGAGCAGTTCTTC. The genes are TRBV6-1 and TRBJ2-1; weak D call: TRBD1 (5 bases). The CDR3 runs 14 residues. V was trimmed by 8 bases and J by 5 bases, leaving 16 bases between them. Germline V gives CDR1 MNHNS, CDR2 SASEGT.

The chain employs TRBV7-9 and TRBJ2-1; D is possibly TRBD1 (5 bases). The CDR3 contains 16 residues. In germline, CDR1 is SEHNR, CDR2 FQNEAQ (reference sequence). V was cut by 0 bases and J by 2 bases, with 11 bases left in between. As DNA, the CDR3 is TGTGCCAGCAGCTTAGCGGCAGGGAATCCCTACAATGAGCAGTTCTTC. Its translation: CASSLAAGNPYNEQFF.